The 27 T cell receptor beta chains below come from one sample, sequenced in a study of OX40 agonist ivuxolimab in advanced cancers. Using immunoSEQ multiplex PCR, the repertoire was profiled, and TCRdb retains in-frame clones only, with some absent. Seen here are 90,000 to 100,000 clones, approximately 86% observed once, and the top ten hold 0.82%. The material was CD4+ or CD8+ T cells sorted from blood, obtained in a trial of the OX40 agonist ivuxolimab. These receptor sequences come from an adult with an advanced solid tumor such as melanoma, head and neck, liver or kidney cancer.

The V gene is TRBV6-5, the J gene TRBJ1-2, with 9 bases aligning to TRBD1. The V gene's germline CDR1 is MNHEY and CDR2 SVGAGI. V lost 4 bases and J lost 7; bases outside the gene matches: 4. This CDR3 comprises 13 residues. CDR3 nucleotides: TGTGCCAGCAGTTCCTGGACAGGGGTTGGCTACACCTTC. It specifies CASSSWTGVGYTF.

The rearrangement joins TRBV6-6 to TRBJ1-5; D gene ambiguous. CDR1 is MNHNY, CDR2 SVGAGI, per germline (reference sequence). The length of the CDR3 is 12 residues. V was pared by 7 bases and J by 5 bases, with 9 bases between. The CDR3 bases are TGTGCCAGCACCGACGGTTATCAGCCCCAGCATTTT. Amino acids: CASTDGYQPQHF.

This chain joins TRBV7-9 and TRBJ1-5; 10 bases align to TRBD1. V lost 4 bases and J lost 2; bases outside the gene matches: 8. This CDR3 is built from 17 residues. CDR1 and CDR2 from the germline V gene are SEHNR and FQNEAQ (reference sequence). The CDR3 protein is CASSSNTGTGGNQPQHF. Written as DNA, the CDR3 is TGTGCCAGCAGCTCTAATACAGGGACAGGGGGCAATCAGCCCCAGCATTTT.

The chain recombines TRBV28 with TRBJ1-5; 7 bases are shared with TRBD1. With V trimmed by 7 bases and J by 7 bases, 13 bases remained unmatched. The CDR3 has 15 amino acids. Germline-derived CDR1 and CDR2 are MDHEN and SYDVKM. CDR3 coding DNA: TGTGCCAGCACCAACCCCAACAGGGGAGGCCAGCCCCAGCATTTT. This sequence encodes CASTNPNRGGQPQHF.

The V gene is TRBV10-2, the J gene TRBJ2-1; perhaps TRBD1 as D (6 bases). The ends were cut back, 5 bases at V and 0 bases at J, with 14 bases in the middle. CDR3 length: 16 amino acids. Germline V lookup: CDR1 WSHSY, CDR2 SAAADI. Here the CDR3 reads CASSRYQGSSYNEQFF. CDR3 coding DNA: TGCGCCAGCAGTAGGTACCAGGGGAGCTCCTACAATGAGCAGTTCTTC.

The chain employs TRBV5-1 and TRBJ2-6; the D gene is possibly TRBD2 (6 bases). The V and J ends lost 7 bases and 1 base respectively, with 12 bases between them. CDR3 size: 15 residues. The V gene's germline CDR1 is SGHRS and CDR2 YFSETQ. The CDR3 DNA reads TGCGCCAGCTCTCAACGGGGGTCTGGGGCCAACGTCCTGACTTTC. Protein: CASSQRGSGANVLTF.

The chain combines TRBV30 with TRBJ2-2; 10 nucleotides line up with TRBD2. V was pared by 1 base and J by 7 bases, with 6 bases of the junction left unmatched. CDR3 length: 15 residues. Germline assignment: CDR1 GTSNPN and CDR2 SVGIG (reference sequence). The CDR3 protein is CAWSEGTSAGGELFF. The CDR3 DNA reads as TGTGCCTGGAGTGAGGGGACTAGCGCCGGCGGGGAGCTGTTTTTT.

The V and J genes are TRBV5-1 and TRBJ2-5, with 13 bases matching TRBD2. This CDR3 region has 16 residues. Trimming removed 0 bases from V and 2 bases from J; junction bases left unmatched: 1. The germline V gene encodes CDR1 SGHRS and CDR2 YFSETQ. CDR3 in amino acids: CASSLGTSGSQETQYF. The CDR3 DNA reads as TGCGCCAGCAGCTTGGGGACTAGCGGGAGTCAAGAGACCCAGTACTTC.

The chain recombines TRBV28 with TRBJ1-2; TRBD1 matches 10 bases. The CDR3 totals 15 residues. Germline assignment: CDR1 MDHEN and CDR2 SYDVKM. With V trimmed by 4 bases and J by 7 bases, 9 bases remained unmatched. In DNA form, the CDR3 reads TGTGCCAGCAGTTCCGCCGGGACAGGGGACTCTGGCTACACCTTC. It is translated as CASSSAGTGDSGYTF.

The rearrangement links TRBV18 to TRBJ1-5, with D perhaps TRBD1 (6 bases). This CDR3 has 15 amino acids. Looked up from germline, CDR1 is KGHSH and CDR2 is LQKENI. Between the trimmed V and J ends, which lost 3 bases and 2 bases, there was a span of 11 bases. CDR3 protein: CASSPSGGGNQPQHF. CDR3 DNA sequence: TGTGCCAGCTCACCTTCGGGGGGCGGCAATCAGCCCCAGCATTTT.

The V and J genes are TRBV12-5 and TRBJ1-1; D possibly corresponds to TRBD1 (5 bases). CDR3 size: 14 residues. Germline V lookup: CDR1 LGHNT, CDR2 FRNRAP. V was cut by 3 bases and J by 1 base, with 9 bases left in between. The CDR3 DNA reads as TGTGCTAGTGGTTTTGGACAAAAGAACACTGAAGCTTTCTTT. It translates to CASGFGQKNTEAFF.

The V call is TRBV28, the J call TRBJ1-2; the D gene is possibly TRBD1 (5 bases). The germline V gene encodes CDR1 MDHEN and CDR2 SYDVKM. The CDR3 spans 13 residues. V was pared by 10 bases and J by 6 bases, with 18 bases between. The CDR3 spells CATLKGRENGYTF. DNA of the CDR3: TGTGCCACCCTGAAGGGCAGGGAAAATGGCTACACCTTC.

The rearrangement joins TRBV5-6 to TRBJ1-2; D gene ambiguous. Trimming cost V 2 bases and J 3 bases, with 8 bases left between them. This CDR3 is built from 13 residues. Germline-derived CDR1 and CDR2 are SGHDT and YYEEEE. CDR3 in DNA: TGTGCCAGCAGCTTCGGACGGGACTATGGCTACACCTTC. Translated: CASSFGRDYGYTF. Full variable domain (outside the CDR3, taken from reference TRBV5-6 and TRBJ1-2): DAGVTQSPTHLIKTRGQQVTLRCSPKSGHDTVSWYQQALGQGPQFIFQYYEEEERQRGNFPDRFSGHQFPNYSSELNVNALLLGDSALYLCASSFGRDYGYTFGSGTRLTVV.

The rearrangement joins TRBV30 to TRBJ2-2, with D perhaps given as TRBD1 or TRBD2 (7 bases each). Trimming took off 2 bases at V and 4 bases at J, with 14 bases between the two ends. The CDR3 spans 15 residues. The germline gives CDR1 GTSNPN, CDR2 SVGIG (reference sequence). In nucleotides, the CDR3 is TGTGCCTGGAGTACAGGGGACTACGGCACCGGGGAGCTGTTTTTT. Residues: CAWSTGDYGTGELFF. Full variable domain (remainder filled in from reference TRBV30 and TRBJ2-2): SQTIHQWPATLVQPVGSPLSLECTVEGTSNPNLYWYRQAAGRGLQLLFYSVGIGQISSEVPQNLSASRPQDRQFILSSKKLLLSDSGFYLCAWSTGDYGTGELFFGEGSRLTVL.

This chain links TRBV19 with TRBJ1-2, with unresolved D. V was cut by 4 bases and J by 4 bases, with 22 bases left in between. CDR3 length equals 17 residues. Germline CDR1 LNHDA, CDR2 SQIVND (reference sequence). The CDR3 nucleotides are TGTGCCAGTAGTAGGAGCCGAGAGGGTGGAAGTATCTATGGCTACACCTTC. It encodes CASSRSREGGSIYGYTF.

The gene calls are TRBV2 and TRBJ2-4; D gene unclear. This CDR3 has 15 residues. Germline V gene data show CDR1 as SNHLY and CDR2 as FYNNEI. Trimming took off 2 bases at V and 2 bases at J, with 10 bases between the two ends. Here the CDR3 DNA reads TGTGCCAGCAGTGAAACCCTCGCTACCAAAAACATTCAGTACTTC. This translates into CASSETLATKNIQYF.

The chain combines TRBV7-3 with TRBJ2-5, with 14 nucleotides matching TRBD2. The junction had 9 bases not matched to a gene; V was cut back by 1 base and J by 5 bases. The CDR3 consists of 18 residues. Germline CDR1 SGHTA, CDR2 FQGTGA. For the CDR3, the DNA is TGTGCCAGCAGCTTAATGGGACTAGCGGGAGAGGGGATGGAGACCCAGTACTTC. As protein: CASSLMGLAGEGMETQYF.

This chain connects TRBV14 to TRBJ2-1, with no clear D. Trimming left V 0 bases short and J 4 bases short, with 10 bases between. The germline gives CDR1 SGHDN, CDR2 FVKESK. This CDR3 region has 15 residues. The DNA of the CDR3 is TGTGCCAGCAGCCAAGATGTAGCATTATACAATGAGCAGTTCTTC. Its protein is CASSQDVALYNEQFF.

The chain links TRBV5-1 to TRBJ1-1; no reliable D call. Between the trimmed V and J ends, which lost 0 bases and 1 base, there was a span of 13 bases. Germline values: CDR1 SGHRS, CDR2 YFSETQ. This CDR3 is 16 amino acids long. The CDR3 protein is CASSLEALVGNTEAFF. The CDR3 DNA is TGCGCCAGCAGCTTGGAGGCCCTAGTGGGGAACACTGAAGCTTTCTTT.

The chain joins TRBV11-2 to TRBJ1-1; possible D gene TRBD1, 5 bases. The CDR3 covers 14 residues. CDR1 is SGHAT and CDR2 is FQNNGV in the germline V gene. Trimming stripped 0 bases from V and 10 bases from J, with 15 bases between. CDR3 sequence (DNA): TGTGCCAGCAGCTTAGATCGGGGCGACGGGGGAGCTTTCTTT. This translates into CASSLDRGDGGAFF.

This chain connects TRBV9 to TRBJ2-1; 8 bases match TRBD2. J gave up 9 bases and V 2 bases, and 13 bases lay outside the gene matches. The CDR3 spans 16 residues. Per germline, CDR1 SGDLS and CDR2 YYNGEE. The CDR3 region has the DNA TGTGCCAGCAGCGTGGCCCCTCAGCGGGAGTTTGGTGAGCAGTTCTTC. Protein sequence: CASSVAPQREFGEQFF.

The genes are TRBV10-3 and TRBJ2-6; weak D call: TRBD2 (6 bases). V was trimmed by 0 bases and J by 0 bases, leaving 15 bases between them. In germline, CDR1 is ENHRY, CDR2 SYGVKD. This CDR3 has 19 residues. The CDR3 DNA sequence: TGTGCCATCAGTGAGTCTCGGGGGACGGGGAACTCTGGGGCCAACGTCCTGACTTTC. Protein: CAISESRGTGNSGANVLTF.

The chain couples TRBV6-6 to TRBJ2-7; 12 bases agree with TRBD1. Trimming took 5 bases from V and 5 from J; bases not matched to a gene: 10. The germline V gene encodes CDR1 MNHNY and CDR2 SVGAGI (reference sequence). This CDR3 spans 16 amino acids. CDR3 nucleotides: TGTGCCAGCAGTCCTAGGATTCGGGACAGGGGGCACGAGCAGTACTTC. The encoded protein is CASSPRIRDRGHEQYF.

The rearrangement uses TRBV5-1 and TRBJ2-1; weak D call: TRBD2 (5 bases). The CDR3 sequence is 14 residues long. V shed 3 bases and J shed 15 bases, with 22 bases lying between them. Germline V CDR1 and CDR2: SGHRS, YFSETQ. The CDR3 loop reads CASSSTSGPGFRFF. The CDR3 nucleotides are TGCGCCAGCAGCTCCACTTCCGGGCCGGGGTTTCGGTTCTTC.

The chain combines TRBV7-9 with TRBJ2-7, with TRBD2 as a possible D gene (5 bases). The CDR3 is made up of 15 amino acids. V lost 1 base and J lost 3, with 13 bases in between. The germline gives CDR1 SEHNR, CDR2 FQNEAQ (reference sequence). The CDR3 region is CASSLGGSANYEQYF. DNA of the CDR3: TGTGCCAGCAGCTTAGGAGGGTCTGCTAACTACGAGCAGTACTTC.

The V call is TRBV5-1, the J call TRBJ1-5; no clear D. V lost 0 bases and J lost 0, with 19 bases in between. The CDR3 is made up of 19 amino acids. Germline CDR1 and CDR2: SGHRS and YFSETQ. This CDR3 reads CASSLARGRRGVSNQPQHF. For the CDR3, the DNA is TGCGCCAGCAGCTTGGCCCGGGGTAGACGCGGGGTTAGCAATCAGCCCCAGCATTTT. The entire variable domain, with the rest obtained from reference TRBV5-1 and TRBJ1-5, is as follows: KAGVTQTPRYLIKTRGQQVTLSCSPISGHRSVSWYQQTPGQGLQFLFEYFSETQRNKGNFPGRFSGRQFSNSRSEMNVSTLELGDSALYLCASSLARGRRGVSNQPQHFGDGTRLSIL.

V usage is TRBV7-9 and J usage is TRBJ2-5, with TRBD1 matching over 7 bases. Unmatched junction bases numbered 4, after V lost 5 bases and J lost 1 base. The CDR3 extends over 14 amino acids. CDR1 is SEHNR and CDR2 is FQNEAQ in the germline V gene (reference sequence). Here the CDR3 reads CASSQTGVQETQYF. The CDR3 nucleotides read TGTGCCAGCAGCCAAACAGGGGTCCAAGAGACCCAGTACTTC.